This TCR beta chain was retrieved from a study of T cell responses to AZD1222 COVID-19 vaccine. About this clone: Its target is not known.

The protocol was immunoSEQ multiplex PCR, while the TCRdb copy is restricted to in-frame clones and leaves out a portion. The sample lists approximately 160,000 clones, just under 95% occurring once. Overall study results and limits: Reports indicate that nearly half of spike-specific TCRs are directed at unmutated variant regions. Without day 14 samples, only post-peak T cell repertoires were studied. Clonal diversity was possibly underestimated, and the donors were mostly white British, with more females.

The CDR3 extends over 16 amino acids. Germline V gives CDR1 MNHNS, CDR2 SASEGT. The V and J ends lost 1 base and 3 bases respectively, with 15 bases between them. The chain combines TRBV6-1 with TRBJ1-2, with D maybe TRBD1 (5 bases). Source: peripheral blood, taken on day 0 of AZD1222 vaccination. This TCR was recovered from an adult in good health. This chain's CDR3 is CASSEVLGDRYYGYTF. The CDR3 nucleotides read TGTGCCAGCAGTGAAGTTCTTGGTGACAGATACTATGGCTACACCTTC.